The clone carrying this T cell receptor beta chain has a count of ten or more. These data are taken from a study of regulatory T cells in long-lasting Graves disease. This CDR3 has 17 residues. Germline V gives CDR1 MNHEY, CDR2 SVGAGI. V trimming: 0 bases; J trimming: 1 base; junction bases outside the gene matches: 5. Time point described: newly diagnosed GD, antithyroid drugs for less than 3 months. With RNA extracted from PBMCs as input, the TCR library was made. Building the TCR beta libraries relied on iRepertoire HTBI primers, and CDR3 regions underwent Arm-PCR. TCRdb re-derived calls from the multiplex PCR reads in MiXCR, one entry per CDR3 protein. This sample has roughly 400,000 distinct CDR3 sequences; about 15% occur once, and the top ten carry about 8.3%. The same data also went into a second study, on T cells in Graves' hyperthyroidism and ophthalmopathy. That work adds: The hyperthyroidism patients had all been newly diagnosed, and their disease duration was under 2 months. Their ages ranged from 18 to 65 years.

The V call is TRBV6-5, the J call TRBJ2-1; 8 bases are a match to TRBD2. The clonotype comes from a woman in her thirties or forties with Graves disease. The source was peripheral blood mononuclear cells (PBMCs), collected at new diagnosis, from a patient treated with antithyroid drugs. The CDR3 bases are TGTGCCAGCAGTTACTCGATTGCGGGGGGATCCTACAATGAGCAGTTCTTC. Translated, it gives CASSYSIAGGSYNEQFF.